This passage covers 18 T cell receptor beta chains from one sample sequenced in a study of T cells in Graves' hyperthyroidism and ophthalmopathy. Regions amplified from RNA transcripts were the TCR beta CDR3 regions. The HTBI primer set drove a first-round RT-PCR of the TCR CDR3. TCRdb called the multiplex PCR reads again in MiXCR, with one record for every CDR3 protein. The top ten hold 34% of the sample, which has hundreds of thousands of distinct CDR3 sequences, around 20% seen once. Material: blood. These receptors originate from a young man with Graves' ophthalmopathy.

The chain's CDR3 is CASTLRKTSTDTQYF. CDR3 DNA sequence: TGTGCCAGCACTCTTAGGAAGACTAGCACAGATACGCAGTATTTT. The gene calls are TRBV27 and TRBJ2-3; the D is unclear. The CDR3 extends over 15 amino acids. Per the germline V gene, CDR1 is MNHEY and CDR2 is SMNVEV (reference sequence). V dropped 7 bases and J dropped 0 bases, with 14 bases sitting between them.

The chain is built from TRBV29-1 and TRBJ2-3, with TRBD2 identical over 9 bases. With V trimmed by 8 bases and J by 2 bases, 11 bases remained unmatched. Per germline, CDR1 SQVTM and CDR2 ANQGSEA. This CDR3 is built from 15 residues. CDR3 DNA sequence: TGCAGCCGAGTGGGCGGGAGGGCCTCCACAGATACGCAGTATTTT. Translated, it gives CSRVGGRASTDTQYF.

The V call is TRBV6-5, the J call TRBJ2-2; TRBD1 aligns across 8 bases. Germline V CDR1 and CDR2: MNHEY, SVGAGI. J gave up 1 base and V 2 bases, and 3 bases lay outside the gene matches. The length of the CDR3 is 16 residues. The CDR3 loop reads CASSYPGTGNTGELFF. The CDR3 DNA sequence: TGTGCCAGCAGTTACCCCGGGACAGGGAACACCGGGGAGCTGTTTTTT.

The chain has TRBV6-1 and TRBJ2-7; 14 bases agree with TRBD2. The CDR3 sequence is 14 residues long. Trimming cost V 6 bases and J 7 bases; bases outside gene matches: 5. The germline CDR1 and CDR2 sequences are MNHNS and SASEGT. CDR3 nucleotide sequence: TGTGCCAGCAGGATGACTAGCGGGAGGGTTGAGCAGTACTTC. It is translated as CASRMTSGRVEQYF.

This clonotype was counted many times. The gene calls are TRBV2 and TRBJ1-1; D is uncertain. The V gene lost 3 bases and the J gene lost 7 bases, with 3 bases spanning the gap. CDR1 and CDR2 from the germline V gene are SNHLY and FYNNEI. The CDR3 has 10 amino acids. CDR3 nucleotides: TGTGCCAGCAGTGATCGTGAAGCTTTCTTT. It is translated as CASSDREAFF. Drawing the rest from reference TRBV2 and TRBJ1-1, the complete variable domain is EPEVTQTPSHQVTQMGQEVILRCVPISNHLYFYWYRQILGQKVEFLVSFYNNEISEKSEIFDDQFSVERPDGSNFTLKIRSTKLEDSAMYFCASSDREAFFGQGTRLTVV.

This clonotype was detected a few times. The V call is TRBV29-1, the J call TRBJ1-2, with D hard to call. The CDR3 consists of 12 residues. Germline values: CDR1 SQVTM, CDR2 ANQGSEA. Trimming cost V 1 base and J 8 bases, with 11 bases left between them. The CDR3, as DNA: TGCAGCGTTGAAGGAGCGGCCAGGGGCTACACCTTC. It yields the protein CSVEGAARGYTF.

The chain links TRBV10-2 to TRBJ1-1; D gene unclear. This CDR3 spans 14 amino acids. V lost 5 bases and J lost 1, with 11 bases in between. Germline V gives CDR1 WSHSY, CDR2 SAAADI. CDR3 DNA: TGCGCCAGCAGTACCACGGCGAGGAACACTGAAGCTTTCTTT. It specifies CASSTTARNTEAFF.

This clonotype was seen more than once but under ten times. The V and J genes are TRBV7-9 and TRBJ2-3; D unclear. The CDR3 runs to 12 residues. V lost 2 bases and J lost 6, with 6 bases in between. Germline-derived CDR1 and CDR2 are SEHNR and FQNEAQ (reference sequence). The CDR3 DNA sequence: TGTGCCAGCAGCTTATTCGCGGATACGCAGTATTTT. It codes for CASSLFADTQYF.

This clonotype was counted ten times or more. J is TRBJ1-2 and V is TRBV20-1, with D possibly matching TRBD1 (6 bases). V dropped 5 bases and J dropped 2 bases, with 12 bases sitting between them. Germline V CDR1 and CDR2: DFQATT, SNEGSKA (reference sequence). This CDR3 comprises 13 residues. Here the CDR3 reads CSAEDSLNYGYTF. For the CDR3, the DNA is TGCAGTGCTGAGGACAGTTTAAACTATGGCTACACCTTC.

This clonotype was counted at least ten times. The chain couples TRBV5-1 to TRBJ2-1; possible D gene TRBD1, 6 bases. The CDR3 has 15 amino acids. V was shortened by 7 bases and J by 1 base, with 15 bases between the two germline ends. Germline-derived CDR1 and CDR2 are SGHRS and YFSETQ. CDR3 protein: CASQDRPSSYNEQFF. Written as DNA, the CDR3 is TGCGCCAGCCAGGACAGACCCTCGTCCTACAATGAGCAGTTCTTC.

This chain uses TRBV30 with TRBJ2-7; D is perhaps TRBD1 (5 bases). Germline V lookup: CDR1 GTSNPN, CDR2 SVGIG (reference sequence). CDR3 length equals 16 residues. Trimming shortened V by 0 bases and J by 5 bases, and 20 bases separated the two germline ends. The CDR3 DNA follows: TGTGCCTGGAGTGTACCATCGGGCAGGGCCAGCAACGAGCAGTACTTC. It codes for CAWSVPSGRASNEQYF.

This clonotype appeared many times. The rearrangement joins TRBV5-1 to TRBJ2-3; TRBD2 aligns across 9 bases. The CDR3 consists of 16 residues. V shed 5 bases, J shed 4 bases, and the junction held 11 bases outside the gene matches. Germline V gives CDR1 SGHRS, CDR2 YFSETQ. The CDR3 loop is CASSYYSGSQADTQYF. DNA of the CDR3: TGCGCCAGCAGTTACTATAGCGGGAGTCAGGCAGATACGCAGTATTTT.

The J gene is TRBJ1-4, the V gene TRBV7-2; weak D call: TRBD1 (5 bases). Trimming shortened V by 2 bases and J by 7 bases, and 14 bases separated the two germline ends. CDR1 is SGHTA and CDR2 is FQGNSA in the germline V gene. The CDR3 length is 15 residues. As DNA, the CDR3 is TGTGCCAGCAGCTTAAGGGTTGGGGGGAGTGAAAAACTGTTTTTT. It is translated as CASSLRVGGSEKLFF.

This clonotype has just a few counts. J is TRBJ2-3 and V is TRBV5-1, with TRBD2 matching over 7 bases. V lost 4 bases, J lost 2 bases, and 10 bases stayed unmatched. Germline CDR1 reads SGHRS; CDR2 reads YFSETQ. The CDR3 is 16 residues long. CDR3 loop: CASSPTAGAFTDTQYF. Here the CDR3 DNA reads TGCGCCAGCAGCCCTACGGCGGGAGCTTTCACAGATACGCAGTATTTT.

This clonotype was counted a few times. The chain recombines TRBV6-2 or TRBV6-3 with TRBJ2-1; D possibly corresponds to TRBD2 (6 bases). This CDR3 region has 12 residues. Trimming left V 6 bases short and J 7 bases short, with 10 bases between. The V gene's germline CDR1 is MNHEY and CDR2 SVGEGT. CDR3 in amino acids: CASRYGRNEQFF. The DNA for the CDR3 is TGTGCCAGCAGATACGGGAGAAATGAGCAGTTCTTC.

This clonotype has only a few counts. This rearrangement joins TRBV5-1 to TRBJ1-1; D is unclear. The CDR3 length is 13 residues. Germline V gene sequence: CDR1 SGHRS, CDR2 YFSETQ. V shed 7 bases and J shed 1 base, with 11 bases lying between them. The CDR3 spells CASRLVSNTEAFF. The CDR3 DNA reads TGCGCCAGCCGTCTAGTATCGAACACTGAAGCTTTCTTT. Full variable domain (remainder filled in from reference TRBV5-1 and TRBJ1-1): KAGVTQTPRYLIKTRGQQVTLSCSPISGHRSVSWYQQTPGQGLQFLFEYFSETQRNKGNFPGRFSGRQFSNSRSEMNVSTLELGDSALYLCASRLVSNTEAFFGQGTRLTVV.

The table lists this clonotype with many counts. CDR3 loop: CASEGDRKRDTQYF. The CDR3 nucleotides read TGTGCCAGCGAAGGGGACAGAAAAAGAGATACGCAGTATTTT. V gene TRBV12-3 or TRBV12-4 combines with J gene TRBJ2-3; 7 bases match TRBD1. V gave up 8 bases and J gave up 5 bases; unmatched junction bases: 10. This CDR3 comprises 14 residues.

This clonotype was detected a few times. This sequence joins TRBV15 and TRBJ1-5, with D possibly matching TRBD1 (6 bases). V lost 2 bases and J 9 bases, leaving 20 bases between the germline ends. This CDR3 spans 16 amino acids. Germline values: CDR1 LNHNV, CDR2 YYDKDF (reference sequence). In DNA form, the CDR3 reads TGTGCCACCAGCAGAAACCGGGACACCGCGCTGCGGCCCCAGCATTTT. Encoded protein: CATSRNRDTALRPQHF.